The T cell receptor beta chain under discussion was sequenced for a study of monozygotic twins with inflammatory bowel disease. Study results and caveats: Patients received differing immunosuppressive treatments, which may have added variability to their repertoires. Concordant and discordant twins showed no difference in repertoire similarity, possibly from limited power.

Worth noting for this clonotype: Its antigen is currently unknown.

The CDR3 has 16 amino acids. The input for each TCR library was roughly 3,800 ng of total RNA. cDNA was made in eight separate reactions per sample. From its re-call of the 5' RACE reads, TCRdb lists each CDR3 protein once, without DNA. This sample lists approximately 400,000 distinct CDR3 sequences; its ten largest clones have 2% to 2.5%. This chain joins TRBV12-3 or TRBV12-4 and TRBJ2-2; the TCRdb D gene call, TRBD2, has no DNA to confirm it. The sample was blood. This clonotype originated in a human donor with ulcerative colitis or Crohn's disease, or a healthy co-twin of an affected twin (not recorded which). The CDR3 spells CASSRAGVSIPGELFF.